The 16 T cell receptor beta chains below were found in one sample sequenced in a study of post-analysis software for immune sequencing data. General study findings and limits: Patients carried four or five TRBV segments more frequently than controls did, and TRBV5-6, TRBV5-1 and TRBV20-1 were among them.

No antigens are known for them. Researchers reported that TCR beta cDNA libraries carried unique molecular identifiers. TCRdb ran MiXCR on the PCR reads and lists one entry per CDR3 protein. The sample has around 500,000 distinct CDR3 sequences, roughly 34% seen once. Sequenced input: blood. The receptors come from a girl aged 2-17 years with multiple sclerosis.

This clonotype was seen ten or more times. The chain combines TRBV5-1 with TRBJ1-5; 7 bases agree with TRBD1. Germline CDR1 SGHRS, CDR2 YFSETQ. V was pared by 3 bases and J by 1 base, with 13 bases of the junction left unmatched. This CDR3 region has 18 residues. CDR3 region: CASSSTPQGDGSNQPQHF. As DNA, the CDR3 is TGCGCCAGCAGCTCTACTCCTCAGGGGGACGGGAGCAATCAGCCCCAGCATTTT.

The sample holds one count of this clonotype. V is TRBV3-1 and J is TRBJ2-7; possible D gene TRBD2, 5 bases. Germline CDR1 and CDR2: LGHDT and YNNKEL (reference sequence). The V and J ends lost 4 bases and 2 bases respectively, with 18 bases between them. The CDR3 has 16 amino acids. CDR3 loop: CASSPSGVEVAYEQYF. The CDR3 DNA reads as TGTGCCAGCAGCCCGTCTGGAGTGGAGGTTGCCTACGAGCAGTACTTC.

This clonotype was detected ten times or more. J is TRBJ2-5 and V is TRBV5-1; D is perhaps TRBD1 or TRBD2 (5 bases each). Looked up from germline, CDR1 is SGHRS and CDR2 is YFSETQ. The CDR3 is 14 residues long. Trimming removed 4 bases at V and 3 bases at J, with 13 bases between. The CDR3 sequence is CASSGGRGEETQYF. CDR3 coding DNA: TGCGCCAGCAGCGGAGGAAGGGGTGAAGAGACCCAGTACTTC.

The gene calls are TRBV20-1 and TRBJ2-5, with 8 bases aligning to TRBD1. The end of the DNA fits TRBJ2-7 better, so the J call may be wrong. Germline CDR1 is DFQATT and CDR2 is SNEGSKA (reference sequence). The CDR3 has 15 residues. The CDR3 loop reads CSVRGDRSVGYEQYF. The CDR3 nucleotides are TGCAGTGTTAGGGGGGACAGGTCCGTCGGATACGAGCAGTACTTC.

The chain recombines TRBV5-1 with TRBJ2-5; D is uncertain. The V end was cut by 0 bases, the J end by 13 bases, with 28 bases between. Germline assignment: CDR1 SGHRS and CDR2 YFSETQ. This CDR3 contains 17 residues. The CDR3 DNA sequence: TGCGCCAGCAGCTTGGCGCCAGACACCACACCCTTTTACGAGCGGTACTTC. It yields the protein CASSLAPDTTPFYERYF.

The chain's CDR3 is CASRGTGVDTQYF. CDR3 bases: TGTGCCAGCAGAGGGACAGGGGTGGATACGCAGTATTTT. The chain is built from TRBV6-5 and TRBJ2-3; 10 bases fit TRBD1. V was pared by 6 bases and J by 6 bases, with 3 bases of the junction left unmatched. The CDR3 is made up of 13 amino acids. Germline V CDR1 and CDR2: MNHEY, SVGAGI.

This clonotype was observed a handful of times. The chain is built from TRBV7-2 and TRBJ2-1, with D uncertain. This CDR3 has 15 amino acids. Germline V gives CDR1 SGHTA, CDR2 FQGNSA. Trimming stripped 5 bases from V and 2 bases from J, with 13 bases between. DNA for the CDR3: TGTGCCAGCAGCCTCGACTCGAGAACCTACAATGAGCAGTTCTTC. Its protein is CASSLDSRTYNEQFF.

The chain recombines TRBV6-2 or TRBV6-3 with TRBJ2-5, with TRBD2 matching over 9 bases. V gave up 5 bases and J gave up 1 base; unmatched junction bases: 5. The germline gives CDR1 MNHEY, CDR2 SVGEGT. This CDR3 has 15 amino acids. The CDR3: CASSRNSGGQETQYF. The CDR3 DNA reads TGTGCCAGCAGTCGAAATAGCGGGGGCCAAGAGACCCAGTACTTC.

This clonotype was counted only a few times. V and J are TRBV5-1 and TRBJ2-1; 11 bases match TRBD2. V dropped 8 bases and J dropped 5; count of bases not matched to a gene: 9. This CDR3 comprises 15 residues. The V gene's germline CDR1 is SGHRS and CDR2 YFSETQ. CDR3 amino acids: CASHPSGGMDNEQFF. In DNA form, the CDR3 reads TGCGCCAGTCACCCTAGCGGGGGGATGGACAATGAGCAGTTCTTC. Drawing the rest from reference TRBV5-1 and TRBJ2-1, the complete variable domain is KAGVTQTPRYLIKTRGQQVTLSCSPISGHRSVSWYQQTPGQGLQFLFEYFSETQRNKGNFPGRFSGRQFSNSRSEMNVSTLELGDSALYLCASHPSGGMDNEQFFGPGTRLTVL.

This clonotype was picked up a small number of times. This rearrangement joins TRBV4-2 to TRBJ2-3; D ambiguous. The CDR3 spans 16 residues. The V end was cut by 0 bases, the J end by 5 bases, with 15 bases between. CDR1 and CDR2 from the germline V gene are LGHNA and YNFKEQ. CDR3 sequence (DNA): TGTGCCAGCAGCCAAGAAGCGCTAGGATCGGTAGATACGCAGTATTTT. Protein product: CASSQEALGSVDTQYF.

This clonotype was seen a few times. The rearrangement uses TRBV3-1 and TRBJ2-3; D not resolved. Germline CDR1 LGHDT, CDR2 YNNKEL (reference sequence). This CDR3 has 15 amino acids. Trimming pared 3 bases from V and 2 bases from J, leaving 12 bases between. As DNA, the CDR3 is TGTGCCAGCAGCCACAGGACCCCCAACACAGATACGCAGTATTTT. Amino acids: CASSHRTPNTDTQYF.

The chain links TRBV7-2 to TRBJ2-7; no firm D call. The J call may be wrong; the DNA end is better matched by TRBJ2-5. CDR3 size: 13 residues. The germline gives CDR1 SGHTA, CDR2 FQGNSA. CDR3 coding DNA: TGTGCCAGCAGTATAGAGATGTTGGAGACCCAGTACTTC. Its protein is CASSIEMLETQYF.

This clonotype turned up a few times. This rearrangement joins TRBV11-2 to TRBJ1-2; 7 bases line up with TRBD1. V was pared by 5 bases and J by 7 bases, with 16 bases of the junction left unmatched. The CDR3 has 16 residues. In germline, CDR1 is SGHAT, CDR2 FQNNGV. The CDR3 DNA follows: TGTGCCAGCAGCCAACCCCCCAGGGGGGTCCGGGCTGGCTACACCTTC. Residues: CASSQPPRGVRAGYTF. Supplemented by reference TRBV11-2 and TRBJ1-2, the full variable domain reads EAGVAQSPRYKIIEKRQSVAFWCNPISGHATLYWYQQILGQGPKLLIQFQNNGVVDDSQLPKDRFSAERLKGVDSTLKIQPAKLEDSAVYLCASSQPPRGVRAGYTFGSGTRLTVV.

V gene TRBV12-3 or TRBV12-4 combines with J gene TRBJ2-5, with 12 bases matching TRBD1. The CDR3 runs 15 residues. J gave up 5 bases and V 8 bases, and 9 bases lay outside the gene matches. For the CDR3, the DNA is TGTGCCAGCGCCTTAGGGACAGGGGGCTATGAGACCCAGTACTTC. Its translation: CASALGTGGYETQYF.

This clonotype was observed a handful of times. V and J are TRBV11-2 and TRBJ1-2; weak D call: TRBD1 (6 bases). V gave up 6 bases and J gave up 6 bases, with 14 bases separating them. Germline lookup yields CDR1 SGHAT and CDR2 FQNNGV. CDR3 size: 13 residues. Here the CDR3 DNA reads TGTGCCAGCAGGCACACCGGGACAAATGGCTACACCTTC. Its protein product is CASRHTGTNGYTF.

This clonotype is a singleton in its sample. This chain links TRBV24-1 with TRBJ2-1, with D possibly matching TRBD2 (7 bases). The J call is doubtful: the DNA matches TRBJ2-7 better. From germline, CDR1 is KGHDR and CDR2 SFDVKD. This CDR3 has 15 amino acids. The CDR3 coding sequence is TGTGCCACCAGTGAAGCGGGACAAAACTACAATGAGCAGTACTTC. It translates to CATSEAGQNYNEQYF.